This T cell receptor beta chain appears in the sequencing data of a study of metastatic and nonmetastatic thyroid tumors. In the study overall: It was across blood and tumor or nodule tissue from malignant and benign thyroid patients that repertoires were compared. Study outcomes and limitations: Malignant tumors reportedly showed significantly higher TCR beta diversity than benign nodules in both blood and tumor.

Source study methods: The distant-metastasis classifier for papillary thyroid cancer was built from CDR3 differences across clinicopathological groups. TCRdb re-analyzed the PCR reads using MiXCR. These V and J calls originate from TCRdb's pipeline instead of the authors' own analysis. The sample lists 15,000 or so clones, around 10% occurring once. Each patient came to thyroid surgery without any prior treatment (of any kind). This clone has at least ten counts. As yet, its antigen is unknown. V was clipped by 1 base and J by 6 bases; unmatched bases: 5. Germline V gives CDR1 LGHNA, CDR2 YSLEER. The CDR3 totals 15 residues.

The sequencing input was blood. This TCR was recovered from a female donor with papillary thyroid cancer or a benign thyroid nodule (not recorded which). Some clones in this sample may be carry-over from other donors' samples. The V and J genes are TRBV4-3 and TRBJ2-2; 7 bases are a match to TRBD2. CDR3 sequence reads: CASSQAVGGSGELFF. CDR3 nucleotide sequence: TGCGCCAGCAGCCAAGCCGTCGGGGGGTCCGGGGAGCTGTTTTTT.